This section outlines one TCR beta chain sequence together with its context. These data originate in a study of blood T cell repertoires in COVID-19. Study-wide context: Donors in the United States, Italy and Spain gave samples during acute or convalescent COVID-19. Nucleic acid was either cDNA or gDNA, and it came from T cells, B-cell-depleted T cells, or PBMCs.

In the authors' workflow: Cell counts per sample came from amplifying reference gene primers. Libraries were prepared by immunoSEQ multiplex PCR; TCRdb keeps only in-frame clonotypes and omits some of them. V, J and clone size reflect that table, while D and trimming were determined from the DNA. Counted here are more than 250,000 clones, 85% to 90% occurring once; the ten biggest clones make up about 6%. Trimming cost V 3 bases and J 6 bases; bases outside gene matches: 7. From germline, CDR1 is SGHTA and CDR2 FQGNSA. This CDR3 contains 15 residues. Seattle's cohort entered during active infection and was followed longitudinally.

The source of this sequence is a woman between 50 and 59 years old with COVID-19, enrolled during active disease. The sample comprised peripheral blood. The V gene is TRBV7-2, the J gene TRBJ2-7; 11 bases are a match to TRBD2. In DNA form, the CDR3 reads TGTGCCAGCAGCTTTAGCGGGAGGGCCCCCAGCGAGCAGTACTTC. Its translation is CASSFSGRAPSEQYF.